Following are 32 T cell receptor beta chains from one sample sequenced in a study of CD8 T cells in Susac syndrome. Reverse transcription of roughly 0.45 to 1 ug RNA was carried out with random hexamers. From the immunoSEQ multiplex PCR reads, TCRdb called clonotypes with MiXCR, one entry per CDR3 protein. The sample lists roughly 140,000 distinct CDR3 sequences, 95% occurring once. Sequencing was carried out using CD8+ T cells from PBMCs. Receptor source: a human donor with multiple sclerosis.

The gene calls are TRBV20-1 and TRBJ1-2, with D perhaps matching TRBD1 (6 bases). The V gene's germline CDR1 is DFQATT and CDR2 SNEGSKA (reference sequence). V was cut by 6 bases and J by 2 bases, with 16 bases left in between. The length of the CDR3 is 14 residues. CDR3 nucleotide sequence: TGCAGTGCCCTAGCACCAGGGGTAAACTATGGCTACACCTTC. It is translated as CSALAPGVNYGYTF.

This clonotype appeared a few times. The V and J genes are TRBV5-6 and TRBJ2-1, with D possibly being TRBD2 (5 bases). CDR1 is SGHDT and CDR2 is YYEEEE in the germline V gene. This CDR3 comprises 12 residues. Trimming pared 4 bases from V and 9 bases from J, leaving 11 bases between. The CDR3 sequence: CASSPGGSEQFF. The CDR3 nucleotides are TGTGCCAGCAGCCCCGGCGGGTCTGAGCAGTTCTTC.

This chain connects TRBV27 to TRBJ2-1; D is unclear. Germline CDR1 and CDR2: MNHEY and SMNVEV (reference sequence). The CDR3 runs 12 residues. Trimming pared 3 bases from V and 5 bases from J, leaving 5 bases between. The CDR3 region is CASSLSDNEQFF. Written as DNA, the CDR3 is TGTGCCAGCAGTTTGTCAGACAATGAGCAGTTCTTC.

The gene calls are TRBV9 and TRBJ1-1; tentative D call: TRBD1 (6 bases). The length of the CDR3 is 12 residues. The V end was cut by 0 bases, the J end by 7 bases, with 7 bases between. From germline, CDR1 is SGDLS and CDR2 YYNGEE. The CDR3 coding sequence is TGTGCCAGCAGCGTAGAGGGGGGTGAAGCTTTCTTT. Protein sequence: CASSVEGGEAFF.

This chain joins TRBV19 and TRBJ1-2; 7 bases are a match to TRBD1. The CDR3 has 13 amino acids. Trimming at V came to 6 bases and at J to 6 bases, leaving 7 bases not matched to a gene. Germline-derived CDR1 and CDR2 are LNHDA and SQIVND (reference sequence). The CDR3 protein is CASSLGQVDGYTF. CDR3 coding DNA: TGTGCCAGTAGCCTTGGACAGGTCGATGGCTACACCTTC.

The chain has TRBV6-2 or TRBV6-3 and TRBJ2-1; 10 bases match TRBD1. Germline trimming cut 2 bases from V and 8 bases from J; bases unmatched to any gene: 12. Germline CDR1 MNHEY, CDR2 SVGEGT. The CDR3 runs 17 residues. CDR3 sequence (DNA): TGTGCCAGCAGTTACGTCGAGGTGGGACAGGGGTTTCATGAGCAGTTCTTC. It encodes CASSYVEVGQGFHEQFF.

The V gene is TRBV9, the J gene TRBJ2-3, with a tentative D call TRBD1 (6 bases). Trimming cost V 1 base and J 2 bases, with 14 bases left between them. There are 16 residues in the CDR3. Germline CDR1 is SGDLS and CDR2 is YYNGEE. The CDR3: CASSVTGTRYTDTQYF. In DNA, the CDR3 is TGTGCCAGCAGCGTAACCGGGACAAGATACACAGATACGCAGTATTTT.

The rearrangement links TRBV3-1 to TRBJ2-1; TRBD1 agrees at 11 bases. This CDR3 is built from 16 residues. Germline lookup yields CDR1 LGHDT and CDR2 YNNKEL (reference sequence). V shed 4 bases and J 6 bases; nucleotides not matched to a gene: 8. CDR3 sequence reads: CASSPTSGTGGNEQFF. CDR3 DNA sequence: TGTGCCAGCAGCCCGACTTCCGGGACAGGGGGCAATGAGCAGTTCTTC.

Comments on this clonotype: An end of the junction differs from the germline gene, which may be a read error. The genes are TRBV5-1 and TRBJ2-2; D not certain. The CDR3 contains 14 residues. In germline, CDR1 is SGHRS, CDR2 YFSETQ. CDR3 protein: CASSLGPDTGELFF. The CDR3 coding sequence is TGTGCCAGCAGCTTAGGGCCCGACACCGGGGAGCTGTTTTTT.

V usage is TRBV6-2 or TRBV6-3 and J usage is TRBJ1-5; the D gene is possibly TRBD1 (5 bases). CDR3 size: 15 residues. Per the germline V gene, CDR1 is MNHEY and CDR2 is SVGEGT. V lost 6 bases and J 6 bases, leaving 18 bases between the germline ends. Here the CDR3 DNA reads TGTGCCAGCAGCCACGGAGGGGCAGGGAGTCAGCCCCAGCATTTT. Protein product: CASSHGGAGSQPQHF.

The V call is TRBV19, the J call TRBJ2-7, with D unclear. CDR3 length equals 13 residues. The V gene's germline CDR1 is LNHDA and CDR2 SQIVND (reference sequence). V lost 6 bases and J 3 bases, leaving 12 bases between the germline ends. CDR3: CASSNNRVYEQYF. DNA for the CDR3: TGTGCCAGTAGCAACAATAGGGTCTACGAGCAGTACTTC.

The chain uses TRBV20-1 and TRBJ2-3; D gene unclear. CDR3 size: 12 residues. Germline V lookup: CDR1 DFQATT, CDR2 SNEGSKA (reference sequence). V lost 0 bases and J 7 bases, leaving 8 bases between the germline ends. CDR3 bases: TGCAGTGCTAGAGAAGGGCGGTATACGCAGTATTTT. It yields the protein CSAREGRYTQYF.

The chain employs TRBV12-3 or TRBV12-4 and TRBJ2-3; 8 positions match TRBD1. J was trimmed by 5 bases and V by 6 bases; bases with no gene match: 13. This CDR3 comprises 16 residues. DNA for the CDR3: TGTGCCAGCAGCCCACTGGGGGACAGGAGAGGAGATACGCAGTATTTT. It yields the protein CASSPLGDRRGDTQYF.

The CDR3 reads CSARDSDAAVTDTQYF. CDR3 DNA sequence: TGCAGTGCTAGAGATTCGGATGCAGCCGTCACAGATACGCAGTATTTT. The V call is TRBV20-1, the J call TRBJ2-3; D is unresolved. The V end lost 0 bases, the J end lost 2 bases, and 15 bases lay between the germline ends. The CDR3 runs 16 residues. Per the germline V gene, CDR1 is DFQATT and CDR2 is SNEGSKA (reference sequence).

The chain combines TRBV11-3 with TRBJ2-2; the D gene is possibly TRBD2 (5 bases). V was cut by 1 base and J by 5 bases, with 11 bases left in between. The CDR3 sequence is 15 residues long. The germline CDR1 and CDR2 sequences are SGHNT and YENEEA. The CDR3 DNA is TGTGCCAGCAGCTTAGTTGGACTCCCGACCGGGGAGCTGTTTTTT. Translating gives CASSLVGLPTGELFF.

The V gene is TRBV4-1, the J gene TRBJ2-5; the D call may be TRBD1 or TRBD2 (5 bases each). This CDR3 comprises 15 residues. Trimming pared 0 bases from V and 4 bases from J, leaving 12 bases between. The germline V gene encodes CDR1 MGHRA and CDR2 YSYEKL. For the CDR3, the DNA is TGCGCCAGCAGCCAAGATCGGGGCGGAGGAGAGACCCAGTACTTC. Protein sequence: CASSQDRGGGETQYF.

The chain carries TRBV27 and TRBJ2-1; no clear D. The germline V gene encodes CDR1 MNHEY and CDR2 SMNVEV (reference sequence). Between the trimmed V and J ends, which lost 8 bases and 0 bases, there was a span of 17 bases. CDR3 length: 16 amino acids. The CDR3 here is CASGLFSYSSYNEQFF. The CDR3 DNA follows: TGTGCCAGCGGGTTGTTCTCCTACAGCTCCTACAATGAGCAGTTCTTC.

This chain uses TRBV2 with TRBJ1-5; TRBD1 might be the D (5 bases). Germline values: CDR1 SNHLY, CDR2 FYNNEI. The CDR3 totals 15 residues. The V end was cut by 1 base, the J end by 4 bases, with 11 bases between. The CDR3 is CASSEEAGPNQPQHF. Written as DNA, the CDR3 is TGTGCCAGCAGTGAAGAGGCAGGGCCGAATCAGCCCCAGCATTTT.

This chain joins TRBV20-1 and TRBJ2-7; TRBD2 matches 7 bases. The CDR3 runs to 17 residues. The junction had 16 bases not matched to a gene; V was cut back by 2 bases and J by 3 bases. Germline CDR1 DFQATT, CDR2 SNEGSKA (reference sequence). CDR3 nucleotide sequence: TGCAGTGCTAGACTTCCCCTCGGGGGACTACTAGACTACGAGCAGTACTTC. It translates to CSARLPLGGLLDYEQYF.

This rearrangement joins TRBV2 to TRBJ2-1, with a weak D call TRBD1 (6 bases). From germline, CDR1 is SNHLY and CDR2 FYNNEI. V lost 10 bases and J 7 bases, leaving 17 bases between the germline ends. This CDR3 has 13 amino acids. The CDR3 spells CATHPDRKNEQFF. The CDR3 DNA reads TGTGCCACACACCCTGACAGGAAAAATGAGCAGTTCTTC.

V and J are TRBV6-5 and TRBJ1-4, with D uncertain. CDR1 is MNHEY and CDR2 is SVGAGI in the germline V gene. Between the trimmed V and J ends, which lost 4 bases and 0 bases, there was a span of 6 bases. The CDR3 extends over 14 amino acids. The CDR3 is CASSSLTTNEKLFF. The CDR3 region has the DNA TGTGCCAGCAGTTCCCTGACAACTAATGAAAAACTGTTTTTT.

The V and J genes are TRBV25-1 and TRBJ2-1, with D perhaps given as TRBD1 or TRBD2 (5 bases each). V shed 5 bases and J shed 3 bases, with 8 bases lying between them. Germline assignment: CDR1 MGHDK and CDR2 SYGVNS. This CDR3 spans 13 amino acids. CDR3 nucleotide sequence: TGTGCCAGCAGTCGGGACCTCTACAATGAGCAGTTCTTC. Encoded protein: CASSRDLYNEQFF. Full variable domain (outside the CDR3, taken from reference TRBV25-1 and TRBJ2-1): EADIYQTPRYLVIGTGKKITLECSQTMGHDKMYWYQQDPGMELHLIHYSYGVNSTEKGDLSSESTVSRIRTEHFPLTLESARPSHTSQYLCASSRDLYNEQFFGPGTRLTVL.

The chain couples TRBV3-1 to TRBJ2-7; weak D call: TRBD1 (6 bases). From germline, CDR1 is LGHDT and CDR2 YNNKEL (reference sequence). Deletions cut 4 bases from V and 2 bases from J, with 15 bases between. The CDR3 totals 15 residues. CDR3 amino acids: CASSPGVQGTYEQYV. The CDR3 DNA follows: TGTGCCAGCAGCCCGGGCGTACAGGGAACCTACGAGCAGTACGTC.

About this clonotype itself: At one boundary the junction diverges from the germline segment, which might be a read error. V gene TRBV20-1 combines with J gene TRBJ1-1, with D possibly matching TRBD1 (5 bases). Germline loops: CDR1 DFQATT, CDR2 SNEGSKA (reference sequence). The CDR3 is made up of 13 amino acids. The DNA of the CDR3 is TGCAGTGCTAGGCATCAGGGAGACACCGAAGCTTTCTTT. Translating it yields CSARHQGDTEAFF.

V gene TRBV9 combines with J gene TRBJ2-3; D might be TRBD2 (6 bases). The germline V gene encodes CDR1 SGDLS and CDR2 YYNGEE. This CDR3 comprises 14 residues. Trimming removed 3 bases from V and 6 bases from J, with 14 bases in between. The CDR3 sequence is CASSGWDSLDTQYF. CDR3 coding DNA: TGTGCCAGCAGCGGATGGGACTCGTTGGATACGCAGTATTTT.

As regards this clonotype: One end of the junction is discordant with germline, which a read error may explain. The rearrangement uses TRBV7-9 and TRBJ1-4; perhaps TRBD1 as D (6 bases). The germline V gene encodes CDR1 SEHNR and CDR2 FQNEAQ (reference sequence). The CDR3 runs 11 residues. CDR3 coding DNA: TGTGCCAGCAGCGCACCGGGACAAACGGTTTTT. Translating gives CASSAPGQTVF.

The chain couples TRBV9 to TRBJ1-2; D is uncertain. The CDR3 has 16 residues. From germline, CDR1 is SGDLS and CDR2 YYNGEE. V lost 3 bases to trimming and J lost 5 bases, with 20 bases between them. The CDR3 nucleotides read TGTGCCAGCAGCGCCTCCACCGGGCCGACGGTGTATGGCTACACCTTC. Translated, it gives CASSASTGPTVYGYTF.

V gene TRBV29-1 combines with J gene TRBJ1-2; no definite D call. The V gene's germline CDR1 is SQVTM and CDR2 ANQGSEA. V was cut by 6 bases and J by 5 bases, with 16 bases left in between. The CDR3 covers 13 residues. DNA of the CDR3: TGCAGCGTCCCCAACTCCGACGGATATGGCTACACCTTC. Amino acids: CSVPNSDGYGYTF.

CDR3 coding DNA: TGCAGCGTCTTGGCCGGGACAGGGGAGGAGACCCAGTACTTC. It is translated as CSVLAGTGEETQYF. The chain carries TRBV29-1 and TRBJ2-5; the match to TRBD1 covers 10 bases. The germline gives CDR1 SQVTM, CDR2 ANQGSEA. There are 14 residues in the CDR3. V shed 6 bases and J 5 bases; nucleotides not matched to a gene: 9.

The V gene is TRBV27, the J gene TRBJ1-5, with unresolved D. CDR3 length: 15 amino acids. CDR1 is MNHEY and CDR2 is SMNVEV in the germline V gene (reference sequence). V was shortened by 4 bases and J by 0 bases, with 10 bases between the two germline ends. The CDR3 region is CASSWASGSNQPQHF. For the CDR3, the DNA is TGTGCCAGCAGTTGGGCGTCGGGTAGCAATCAGCCCCAGCATTTT.

The rearrangement joins TRBV4-1 to TRBJ1-5; D not certain. Trimming removed 2 bases at V and 0 bases at J, with 5 bases between. Germline lookup yields CDR1 MGHRA and CDR2 YSYEKL. This CDR3 spans 14 amino acids. In DNA, the CDR3 is TGCGCCAGCAGCCAACAGAATAGCAATCAGCCCCAGCATTTT. Translating gives CASSQQNSNQPQHF.

The rearrangement uses TRBV6-4 and TRBJ2-1; D gene ambiguous. The V and J ends lost 3 bases and 8 bases respectively, with 8 bases between them. Germline values: CDR1 MRHNA, CDR2 SNTAGT. CDR3 length equals 12 residues. The CDR3 nucleotides are TGTGCCAGCAGTGATGTGGGATATGAGCAGTTCTTC. Its translation is CASSDVGYEQFF.